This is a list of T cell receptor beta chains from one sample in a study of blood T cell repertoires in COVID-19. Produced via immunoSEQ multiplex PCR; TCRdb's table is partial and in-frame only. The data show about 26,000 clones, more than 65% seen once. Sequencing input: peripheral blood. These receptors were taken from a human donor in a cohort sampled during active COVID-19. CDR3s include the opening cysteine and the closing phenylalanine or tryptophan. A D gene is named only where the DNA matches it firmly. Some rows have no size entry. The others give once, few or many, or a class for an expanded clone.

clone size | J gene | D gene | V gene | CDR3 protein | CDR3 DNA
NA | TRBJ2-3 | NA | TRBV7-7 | CASSPRGGSATDTQYF | TGTGCCAGCAGCCCGCGTGGGGGCTCGGCCACAGATACGCAGTATTTT
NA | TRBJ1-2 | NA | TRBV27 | CASSPDMGYGYTF | TGTGCCAGCAGTCCCGACATGGGTTATGGCTACACCTTC
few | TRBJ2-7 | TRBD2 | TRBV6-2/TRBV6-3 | CASRPAGGYEQYF | TGTGCCAGCAGACCTGCGGGGGGCTACGAGCAGTACTTC
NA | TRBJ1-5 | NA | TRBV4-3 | CASSAGFGQPQHF | TGCGCCAGCAGCGCAGGGTTCGGTCAGCCCCAGCATTTT
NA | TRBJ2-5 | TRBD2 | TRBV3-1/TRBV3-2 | CASSLNSGEETQYF | TGTGCCAGCAGCCTTAATAGCGGGGAAGAGACCCAGTACTTC
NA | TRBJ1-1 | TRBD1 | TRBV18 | CASSPTGQVEAFF | TGTGCCAGCTCACCTACCGGACAGGTTGAAGCTTTCTTT
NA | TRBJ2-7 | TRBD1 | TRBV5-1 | CASTAGTGGLYEQYF | TGCGCCAGCACCGCCGGGACAGGGGGTCTCTACGAGCAGTACTTC
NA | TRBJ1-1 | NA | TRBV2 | CASSEGTDTIEAGF | TGTGCCAGCAGTGAAGGGACAGACACCATTGAAGCTGGCTTT
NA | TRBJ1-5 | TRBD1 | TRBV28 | CASSPGQGMYSNQPQHF | TGTGCCAGCAGCCCGGGACAGGGGATGTATAGCAATCAGCCCCAGCATTTT
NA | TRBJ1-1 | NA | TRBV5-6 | CASSIAASNTEAFF | TGTGCCAGCAGCATTGCGGCTTCAAACACTGAAGCTTTCTTT
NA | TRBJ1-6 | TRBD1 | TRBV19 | CASSQTTGELNSPLHF | TGTGCCAGTAGTCAAACAACAGGGGAACTTAATTCACCCCTCCACTTT
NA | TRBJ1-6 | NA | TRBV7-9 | CASSLPGGNYNSPLHF | TGTGCCAGCAGCTTACCGGGGGGAAACTATAATTCACCCCTCCACTTT
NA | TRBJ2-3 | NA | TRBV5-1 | CASSSSSVTDTQYF | TGCGCCAGCAGCTCCTCAAGCGTGACAGATACGCAGTATTTT
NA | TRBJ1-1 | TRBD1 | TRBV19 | CASSLSTGGTEAFF | TGTGCCAGTAGTCTTTCGACAGGGGGGACTGAAGCTTTCTTT
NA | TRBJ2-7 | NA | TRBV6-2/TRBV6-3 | CASSQIYEQYF | TGTGCCAGCAGTCAGATTTACGAGCAGTACTTC
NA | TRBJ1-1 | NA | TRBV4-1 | CASSQERVQLGTEAFF | TGCGCCAGCAGCCAAGAGAGGGTACAGCTGGGGACTGAAGCTTTCTTT
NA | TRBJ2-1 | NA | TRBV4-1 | CASSPSFVRTASNEQFF | TGCGCCAGCAGCCCGAGCTTTGTCCGGACTGCGAGTAATGAGCAGTTCTTC
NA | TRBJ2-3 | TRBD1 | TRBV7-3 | CASSFQDRVPDTQYF | TGTGCCAGCAGCTTCCAAGACAGGGTACCAGATACGCAGTATTTT
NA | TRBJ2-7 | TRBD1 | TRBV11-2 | CASSPGQESSYEQYF | TGTGCCAGCAGCCCCGGACAGGAAAGCTCCTACGAGCAGTACTTC
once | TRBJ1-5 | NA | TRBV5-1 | CASSLTGGLGQPQHF | TGCGCCAGCAGCTTGACCGGGGGGCTCGGTCAGCCCCAGCATTTT
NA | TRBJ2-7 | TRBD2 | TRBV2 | CASRRTSGGTEQYF | TGTGCCAGCAGGAGGACTAGCGGGGGGACCGAGCAGTACTTC
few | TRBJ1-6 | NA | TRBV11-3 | CASSPGSGHNSPLHF | TGTGCCAGCAGCCCAGGTTCCGGTCATAATTCACCCCTCCACTTT
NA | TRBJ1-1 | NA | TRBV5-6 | CASSLAKGLDTEAFF | TGTGCCAGCAGCTTGGCCAAGGGGTTGGACACTGAAGCTTTCTTT
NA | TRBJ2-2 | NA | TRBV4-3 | CASSRSPGSGELFF | TGCGCCAGCAGCAGAAGCCCCGGGAGCGGGGAGCTGTTTTTT
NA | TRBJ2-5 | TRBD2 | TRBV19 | CASSILGEGWETQYF | TGTGCCAGTAGTATTTTGGGGGAGGGTTGGGAGACCCAGTACTTC
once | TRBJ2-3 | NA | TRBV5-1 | CASTPSYTTATDTQYF | TGCGCCAGCACTCCTAGCTACACCACCGCCACAGATACGCAGTATTTT
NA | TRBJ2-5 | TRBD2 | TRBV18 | CASSPIAGQETQYF | TGTGCCAGCTCACCGATAGCGGGGCAAGAGACCCAGTACTTC
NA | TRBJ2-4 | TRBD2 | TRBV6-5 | CASTALAGGNIQYF | TGTGCCAGCACCGCACTAGCGGGAGGGAACATTCAGTACTTC
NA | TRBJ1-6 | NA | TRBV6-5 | CASNIGDTHNSPLHF | TGTGCCAGCAATATAGGGGATACTCATAATTCACCCCTCCACTTT
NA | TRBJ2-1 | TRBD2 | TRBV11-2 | CATAGASYNEQFF | TGTGCCACAGCGGGAGCCTCATACAATGAGCAGTTCTTC
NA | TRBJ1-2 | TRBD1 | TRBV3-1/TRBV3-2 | CASSQRAGTGAGYTF | TGTGCCAGCAGCCAACGGGCAGGGACAGGGGCTGGCTACACCTTC
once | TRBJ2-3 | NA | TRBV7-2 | CASSLAIERDTQYF | TGTGCCAGCAGCTTAGCGATCGAGAGGGATACGCAGTATTTT
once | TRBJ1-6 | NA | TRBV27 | CASSSPPGSVDSPLHF | TGTGCCAGCAGTTCCCCGCCAGGGTCAGTGGATTCACCCCTCCACTTT
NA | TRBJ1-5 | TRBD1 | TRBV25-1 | CASSSQGAGGNQPQHF | TGTGCCAGCAGTTCACAGGGGGCAGGTGGCAATCAGCCCCAGCATTTT
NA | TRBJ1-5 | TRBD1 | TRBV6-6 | CASTLQGFNQPQHF | TGTGCCAGCACTCTACAGGGGTTCAATCAGCCCCAGCATTTT
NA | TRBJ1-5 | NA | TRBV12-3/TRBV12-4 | CASSYSNQPQHF | TGTGCCAGCAGCTATAGCAATCAGCCCCAGCATTTT
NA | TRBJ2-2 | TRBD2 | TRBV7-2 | CASSPTGGRTYTNTGELFF | TGTGCCAGCAGCCCGACGGGGGGGCGAACCTATACAAACACCGGGGAGCTGTTTTTT
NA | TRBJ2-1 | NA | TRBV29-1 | CSVRDWDEQFF | TGCAGCGTTAGGGACTGGGATGAGCAGTTCTTC
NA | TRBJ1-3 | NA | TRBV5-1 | CASSFDNSGNTIYF | TGCGCCAGCAGCTTCGACAACTCTGGAAACACCATATATTTT
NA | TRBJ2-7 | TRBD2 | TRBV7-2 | CASSSKGGVSSYEQYF | TGTGCCAGCAGCTCCAAGGGAGGGGTTTCCTCCTACGAGCAGTACTTC
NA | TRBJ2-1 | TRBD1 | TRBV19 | CASKRTGGYNEQFF | TGTGCCAGTAAAAGGACAGGGGGGTACAATGAGCAGTTCTTC
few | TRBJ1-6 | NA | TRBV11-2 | CASSLDTGYNSPLHF | TGTGCCAGCAGCTTAGATACGGGGTATAATTCACCCCTCCACTTT
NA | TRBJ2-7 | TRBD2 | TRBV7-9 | CASSLVEGAGGEQYF | TGTGCCAGCAGCTTAGTTGAGGGAGCGGGGGGAGAGCAGTACTTC
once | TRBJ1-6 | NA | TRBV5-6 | CASSLRQGVNSYSPLHF | TGTGCCAGCAGCTTGCGTCAGGGCGTAAATTCGTATTCACCCCTCCACTTT
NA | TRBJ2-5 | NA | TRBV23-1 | CASSQGTDQETQYF | TGCGCCAGCAGTCAAGGGACTGATCAAGAGACCCAGTACTTC
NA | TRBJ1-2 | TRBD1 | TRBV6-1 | CASSEAIPGGFSNYGYTF | TGTGCCAGCAGTGAAGCTATTCCAGGGGGGTTTAGCAACTATGGCTACACCTTC
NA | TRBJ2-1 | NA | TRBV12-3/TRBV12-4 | CASSPGLGTEQFF | TGTGCCAGCAGTCCGGGACTGGGTACAGAGCAGTTCTTC
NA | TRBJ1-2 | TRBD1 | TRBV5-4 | CASSTGTGGRPAYGYTF | TGTGCCAGCAGCACCGGGACAGGGGGGCGCCCGGCCTATGGCTACACCTTC
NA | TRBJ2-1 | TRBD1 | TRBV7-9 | CASSLPDRGNEQFF | TGTGCCAGCAGCTTACCGGACAGGGGTAATGAGCAGTTCTTC
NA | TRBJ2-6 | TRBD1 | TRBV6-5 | CASRTGLGGANVLTF | TGTGCCAGCAGGACAGGGCTTGGTGGGGCCAACGTCCTGACTTTC
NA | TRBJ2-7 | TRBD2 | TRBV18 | CASSPYGGSSYEQYF | TGTGCCAGCTCACCCTACGGGGGGAGCTCCTACGAGCAGTACTTC
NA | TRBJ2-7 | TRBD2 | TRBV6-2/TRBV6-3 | CASSIAGGGIEQYF | TGTGCCAGCAGCATAGCGGGAGGAGGGATCGAGCAGTACTTC